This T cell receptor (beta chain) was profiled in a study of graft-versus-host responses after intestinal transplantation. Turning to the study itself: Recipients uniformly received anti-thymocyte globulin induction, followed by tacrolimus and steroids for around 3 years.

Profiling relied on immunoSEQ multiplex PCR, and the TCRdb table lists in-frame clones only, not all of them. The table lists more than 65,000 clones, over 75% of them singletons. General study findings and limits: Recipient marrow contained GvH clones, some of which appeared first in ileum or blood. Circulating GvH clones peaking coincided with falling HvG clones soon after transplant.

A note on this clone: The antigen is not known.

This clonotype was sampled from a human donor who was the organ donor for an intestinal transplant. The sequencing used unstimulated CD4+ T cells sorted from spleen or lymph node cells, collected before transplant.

The CDR3 DNA reads as TGTGCCAGCAGCCAGGGTGGACAGGGGACGAACTATGGCTACACCTTC. It codes for CASSQGGQGTNYGYTF. This rearrangement joins TRBV4-2 to TRBJ1-2; 9 bases agree with TRBD1. Germline CDR1 is LGHNA and CDR2 is YNFKEQ. CDR3 length equals 16 residues. V lost 3 bases, J lost 2 bases, and 7 bases stayed unmatched.